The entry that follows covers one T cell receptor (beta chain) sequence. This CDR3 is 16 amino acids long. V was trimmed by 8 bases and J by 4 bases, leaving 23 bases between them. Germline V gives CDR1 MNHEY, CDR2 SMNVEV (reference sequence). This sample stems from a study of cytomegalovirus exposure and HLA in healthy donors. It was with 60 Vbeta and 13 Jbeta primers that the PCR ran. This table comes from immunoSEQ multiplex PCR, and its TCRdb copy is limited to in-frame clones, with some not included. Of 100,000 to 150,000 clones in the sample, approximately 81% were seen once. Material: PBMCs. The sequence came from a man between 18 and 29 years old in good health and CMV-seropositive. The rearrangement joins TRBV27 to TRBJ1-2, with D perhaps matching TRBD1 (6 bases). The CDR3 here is CASPTPGAGEPYGYTF. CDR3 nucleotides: TGTGCCAGCCCCACGCCCGGGGCAGGGGAACCCTATGGCTACACCTTC.